The 13 T cell receptor beta chains presented below share a single source sample, sequenced in a study of blood T cell repertoires in COVID-19. Clones were sequenced by immunoSEQ multiplex PCR, and TCRdb holds only the in-frame ones, with some missing. The sample yields more than 85,000 clones, over 70% seen once. Sequences were obtained from peripheral blood. The source is a man aged 55 to 70 with acute or convalescent COVID-19.

Only one count was recorded for this clone. The CDR3 DNA follows: TGCGCCAGCAGCTTGGATTGGGCTTCCTCCTACGAGCAGTACGTC. This encodes CASSLDWASSYEQYV. This chain links TRBV5-1 with TRBJ2-7, with D uncertain. The CDR3 runs 15 residues. Germline V gene sequence: CDR1 SGHRS, CDR2 YFSETQ. Trimming pared 0 bases from V and 0 bases from J, leaving 10 bases between.

This clone was seen only a few times. V usage is TRBV7-2 and J usage is TRBJ2-1; possible D gene TRBD2, 6 bases. There are 16 residues in the CDR3. Germline V lookup: CDR1 SGHTA, CDR2 FQGNSA. Trimming took off 1 base at V and 6 bases at J, with 16 bases between the two ends. CDR3 protein: CASSLESGTSLNEQFF. As DNA, the CDR3 is TGTGCCAGCAGCTTAGAGTCCGGGACTTCCCTCAATGAGCAGTTCTTC.

This chain uses TRBV5-4 with TRBJ1-2; D gene uncertain. V lost 2 bases to trimming and J lost 2 bases, with 10 bases between them. Per germline, CDR1 SGHNT and CDR2 YYREEE (reference sequence). The CDR3 is made up of 14 amino acids. CDR3 sequence reads: CASSLSNSNYGYTF. CDR3 nucleotides: TGTGCCAGCAGCTTAAGTAACAGCAACTATGGCTACACCTTC. Using reference TRBV5-4 and TRBJ1-2 for the parts outside the CDR3, the full variable domain is ETGVTQSPTHLIKTRGQQVTLRCSSQSGHNTVSWYQQALGQGPQFIFQYYREEENGRGNFPPRFSGLQFPNYSSELNVNALELDDSALYLCASSLSNSNYGYTFGSGTRLTVV.

The chain employs TRBV24-1 and TRBJ2-2, with D possibly being TRBD2 (6 bases). Germline CDR1 KGHDR, CDR2 SFDVKD. This CDR3 comprises 16 residues. V was trimmed by 2 bases and J by 1 base, leaving 10 bases between them. CDR3 coding DNA: TGTGCCACCAGTGATTATGGGACTCAGAACACCGGGGAGCTGTTTTTT. Encoded protein: CATSDYGTQNTGELFF.

The rearrangement joins TRBV19 to TRBJ2-1; TRBD2 agrees at 9 bases. Germline V gene sequence: CDR1 LNHDA, CDR2 SQIVND (reference sequence). The ends lost 3 bases at V and 0 bases at J; junction bases unmatched: 12. This CDR3 contains 19 residues. This CDR3 is CASSIDGSGSPSSYNEQFF. CDR3 DNA sequence: TGTGCCAGTAGTATTGATGGTAGCGGGAGTCCGAGCTCCTACAATGAGCAGTTCTTC.

V and J are TRBV18 and TRBJ1-2; D is uncertain. This CDR3 has 16 residues. Germline loops: CDR1 KGHSH, CDR2 LQKENI. V gave up 6 bases and J gave up 6 bases, with 23 bases separating them. This CDR3 reads CASSSPPGRARNGYTF. The DNA for the CDR3 is TGTGCCAGCTCCTCCCCCCCGGGAAGGGCCAGGAATGGCTACACCTTC.

The chain employs TRBV21-1 and TRBJ2-5; the DNA was not used to check the table's D call, TRBD1. TRBV21-1 is classified as a pseudogene. The CDR3 is 11 residues long. CDR3 sequence reads: CARTRQETQYF. CDR3 bases: TGTGCCAGGACAAGGCAAGAGACCCAGTACTTC.

This chain connects TRBV29-1 to TRBJ2-1; 9 bases match TRBD1. The CDR3 contains 13 residues. Germline lookup yields CDR1 SQVTM and CDR2 ANQGSEA. The J segment lost 13 bases and the V segment lost 5 bases, leaving 12 bases of the junction unmatched. In DNA form, the CDR3 reads TGCAGCGTTCTCCAGACAGGGGGAGCCTCCCAGTTCTTC. Protein product: CSVLQTGGASQFF.

The gene calls are TRBV6-5 and TRBJ2-7; possibly TRBD1 for D (5 bases). V lost 1 base, J lost 4 bases, and 8 bases lay in between. CDR1 is MNHEY, CDR2 SVGAGI, per germline. This CDR3 comprises 13 residues. This chain's CDR3 is CASSYWGPYEQYF. DNA of the CDR3: TGTGCCAGCAGTTACTGGGGCCCTTACGAGCAGTACTTC.

V and J are TRBV7-9 and TRBJ2-6; a possible D gene is TRBD1 (6 bases). This CDR3 region has 16 residues. The V gene's germline CDR1 is SEHNR and CDR2 FQNEAQ (reference sequence). V was clipped by 5 bases and J by 1 base, with 12 bases between them. The CDR3 is CASSPPGQSGANVLTF. The DNA for the CDR3 is TGTGCCAGCAGCCCTCCAGGACAGTCTGGGGCCAACGTCCTGACTTTC. The whole variable domain, filled in from reference TRBV7-9 and TRBJ2-6, reads DTGVSQNPRHKITKRGQNVTFRCDPISEHNRLYWYRQTLGQGPEFLTYFQNEAQLEKSRLLSDRFSAERPKGSFSTLEIQRTEQGDSAMYLCASSPPGQSGANVLTFGAGSRLTVL.

The gene calls are TRBV21-1 and TRBJ1-5; TRBD1, the table's D call, lacks a check against the DNA. TRBV21-1 is tagged as a pseudogene. The CDR3 sequence is 15 residues long. The CDR3, as DNA: TGTGCCAGCAGCAAACAGGGGTGGTCAGATCAGCCCCAGCATTTT. This codes for CASSKQGWSDQPQHF.

This rearrangement joins TRBV6-1 to TRBJ2-3, with D perhaps matching TRBD2 (6 bases). V lost 1 base and J lost 2, with 13 bases in between. CDR1 MNHNS and CDR2 SASEGT come from the germline V gene. The CDR3 spans 16 residues. CDR3 region: CASSEGLAGTTDTQYF. CDR3 sequence (DNA): TGTGCCAGCAGTGAAGGGCTGGCGGGGACCACAGATACGCAGTATTTT.

This chain connects TRBV5-1 to TRBJ2-7; 14 bases are a match to TRBD2. V gave up 4 bases and J gave up 5 bases; unmatched junction bases: 5. This CDR3 is built from 15 residues. Germline values: CDR1 SGHRS, CDR2 YFSETQ. CDR3 DNA sequence: TGCGCCAGCAGCGAGGGACTAGCGGGGGTAAACGAGCAGTACTTC. Protein: CASSEGLAGVNEQYF.